Listed here are 21 T cell receptor beta chains from one sample, sequenced in a study of blood T cell repertoires in COVID-19. Generated by immunoSEQ multiplex PCR, the TCRdb table keeps only in-frame clones and is missing some. The repertoire has around 98,000 clones, approximately 82% of them found once; the top ten carry roughly 10%. Input material: peripheral blood. These receptor sequences come from a man between 65 and 85 years old with active or convalescent COVID-19.

This chain uses TRBV9 with TRBJ1-6, with 8 bases matching TRBD1. The CDR3 runs 15 residues. From germline, CDR1 is SGDLS and CDR2 YYNGEE. The ends lost 3 bases at V and 9 bases at J; junction bases unmatched: 8. The CDR3 here is CASSDPPDRVSPLHF. The CDR3 region has the DNA TGTGCCAGCAGCGATCCCCCGGACAGGGTTTCACCCCTCCACTTT.

The V gene is TRBV4-1, the J gene TRBJ1-5; D perhaps matches TRBD1 (5 bases). Trimming removed 0 bases from V and 1 base from J, with 19 bases in between. CDR1 and CDR2 (germline): MGHRA, YSYEKL. The CDR3 covers 19 residues. CDR3 sequence reads: CASSQDPRFTPGSNQPQHF. The CDR3 DNA reads as TGCGCCAGCAGCCAAGATCCCCGGTTTACCCCAGGGAGCAATCAGCCCCAGCATTTT.

This chain joins TRBV19 and TRBJ1-5, with a weak D call TRBD1 (6 bases). The CDR3 extends over 14 amino acids. Germline V lookup: CDR1 LNHDA, CDR2 SQIVND (reference sequence). The V end lost 2 bases, the J end lost 6 bases, and 11 bases lay between the germline ends. The CDR3 nucleotides are TGTGCCAGTAGTATAACGGGGGGCGGTCAGCCCCAGCATTTT. It is translated as CASSITGGGQPQHF.

The chain uses TRBV7-2 and TRBJ2-2, with D unresolved. Deletions cut 6 bases from V and 8 bases from J, with 16 bases between. CDR3 length equals 14 residues. Per germline, CDR1 SGHTA and CDR2 FQGNSA. CDR3 sequence: CASRLDGGRGELFF. The CDR3 nucleotides are TGTGCCAGCAGGCTTGATGGCGGTAGGGGGGAGCTGTTTTTT.

The rearrangement joins TRBV6-6 to TRBJ1-5; 7 bases match TRBD1. The V gene's germline CDR1 is MNHNY and CDR2 SVGAGI (reference sequence). The length of the CDR3 is 15 residues. Trimming removed 5 bases from V and 0 bases from J; junction bases left unmatched: 4. CDR3 sequence: CASSTGDRSNQPQHF. CDR3 coding DNA: TGTGCCAGCAGTACAGGGGATCGTAGCAATCAGCCCCAGCATTTT.

The table lists this clone with a few counts. The chain carries TRBV5-1 and TRBJ2-5; 13 bases match TRBD2. J was trimmed by 5 bases and V by 1 base; bases with no gene match: 8. The CDR3 covers 17 residues. Germline CDR1 reads SGHRS; CDR2 reads YFSETQ. This CDR3 reads CASSLPQLAGGQETQYF. The CDR3 DNA is TGCGCCAGCAGCTTGCCTCAACTAGCGGGGGGGCAGGAGACCCAGTACTTC.

V is TRBV11-2 and J is TRBJ2-7; no definite D call. The CDR3 contains 14 residues. The V end was cut by 1 base, the J end by 2 bases, with 9 bases between. Germline-derived CDR1 and CDR2 are SGHAT and FQNNGV. Written as DNA, the CDR3 is TGTGCCAGCAGCTTAGGGTCAGGCCCCTACGAGCAGTACTTC. Encoded protein: CASSLGSGPYEQYF.

The rearrangement uses TRBV29-1 and TRBJ2-2, with D unresolved. This CDR3 comprises 13 residues. The V gene lost 3 bases and the J gene lost 1 base, with 6 bases spanning the gap. Germline CDR1 is SQVTM and CDR2 is ANQGSEA. The CDR3 spells CSVDVVNTGELFF. The DNA of the CDR3 is TGCAGCGTTGACGTAGTGAACACCGGGGAGCTGTTTTTT.

This clone was observed a few times. The V gene is TRBV24-1, the J gene TRBJ2-2; D may be TRBD1 (8 bases). Trimming removed 3 bases from V and 0 bases from J, with 10 bases in between. Germline values: CDR1 KGHDR, CDR2 SFDVKD. The CDR3 is 16 amino acids. The CDR3 coding sequence is TGTGCCACCAGTGATACAGGGGGGGCGAACACCGGGGAGCTGTTTTTT. This codes for CATSDTGGANTGELFF.

The chain uses TRBV30 and TRBJ1-1; no reliable D call. Germline CDR1 is GTSNPN and CDR2 is SVGIG (reference sequence). CDR3 length equals 10 residues. Trimming cost V 6 bases and J 2 bases, with 4 bases left between them. The CDR3: CACLNTEAFF. The DNA for the CDR3 is TGTGCCTGTCTAAACACTGAAGCTTTCTTT.

This clone appeared once. The gene calls are TRBV4-2 and TRBJ2-7, with D tentatively TRBD1 (5 bases). CDR1 is LGHNA and CDR2 is YNFKEQ in the germline V gene. Trimming pared 0 bases from V and 2 bases from J, leaving 17 bases between. This CDR3 has 17 amino acids. CDR3 protein: CASSQDTGGHRPYEQYF. CDR3 DNA: TGTGCCAGCAGCCAAGATACGGGTGGTCACAGGCCCTACGAGCAGTACTTC.

This chain joins TRBV3-1 (or the pseudogene TRBV3-2) and TRBJ1-4, with 7 bases matching TRBD1. The V gene's germline CDR1 is LGHDT and CDR2 YNNKEL (reference sequence). The CDR3 is made up of 14 amino acids. Germline trimming cut 6 bases from V and 8 bases from J; bases unmatched to any gene: 9. The CDR3 DNA sequence: TGTGCCAGCAGTCTGGACAGGCAAGCGGAAAAACTGTTTTTT. Translating it yields CASSLDRQAEKLFF.

This chain uses TRBV12-3 or TRBV12-4 with TRBJ1-1; weak D call: TRBD1 (5 bases). Trimming took 7 bases from V and 1 from J, leaving 10 bases between them. The CDR3 spans 13 residues. Written as DNA, the CDR3 is TGTGCCAGCACTTTCGGACAGAACACTGAAGCTTTCTTT. This sequence encodes CASTFGQNTEAFF.

There are a few counts of this clone. V is TRBV6-6 and J is TRBJ1-2; 10 nucleotides line up with TRBD1. The length of the CDR3 is 14 residues. The V segment lost 4 bases and the J segment 7 bases; nucleotides outside the gene matches: 6. Germline V CDR1 and CDR2: MNHNY, SVGAGI (reference sequence). CDR3 loop: CASSSRTGGTGYTF. DNA for the CDR3: TGTGCCAGCAGTTCCCGGACAGGGGGGACTGGCTACACCTTC.

This chain links TRBV10-3 with TRBJ1-1, with 10 nucleotides matching TRBD1. This CDR3 is 14 amino acids long. CDR1 ENHRY and CDR2 SYGVKD come from the germline V gene. Germline trimming cut 7 bases from V and 1 base from J; bases unmatched to any gene: 3. CDR3 sequence reads: CAITGQGGNTEAFF. CDR3 DNA sequence: TGTGCCATCACCGGACAGGGGGGGAACACTGAAGCTTTCTTT.

The rearrangement joins TRBV11-1 to TRBJ1-1; weak D call: TRBD1 (5 bases). The CDR3 totals 15 residues. The ends were cut back, 1 base at V and 1 base at J, with 10 bases in the middle. Germline CDR1 SGHAT, CDR2 FQDESV (reference sequence). The CDR3 region has the DNA TGTGCCAGCAGCTTAGGTGGAGGGGCGAACACTGAAGCTTTCTTT. Translation gives CASSLGGGANTEAFF.

CDR3 region: CASSLERTGNSPLHF. CDR3 bases: TGTGCCAGCAGCTTAGAGAGGACAGGCAATTCACCCCTCCACTTT. V usage is TRBV11-2 and J usage is TRBJ1-6, with 7 bases fitting TRBD1. V lost 0 bases to trimming and J lost 7 bases; unmatched junction nucleotides: 3. CDR1 and CDR2 (germline): SGHAT, FQNNGV. This CDR3 region has 15 residues.

The rearrangement uses TRBV4-1 and TRBJ2-2, with TRBD2 identical over 9 bases. J was trimmed by 7 bases and V by 1 base; bases with no gene match: 10. Looked up from germline, CDR1 is MGHRA and CDR2 is YSYEKL. CDR3 length: 17 residues. CDR3 DNA sequence: TGCGCCAGCAGCCAAGTATTCCTAGCGGGGTTGGTCGGGGAGCTGTTTTTT. It specifies CASSQVFLAGLVGELFF.

The CDR3 nucleotides read TGTGCCAGCAGTCCAACCTCGCCATCTACTTACTACCAGCATTTT. Encoded protein: CASSPTSPSTYYQHF. This chain links TRBV6-2 or TRBV6-3 with TRBJ1-5; D is uncertain. Trimming removed 5 bases from V and 12 bases from J, with 23 bases in between. The CDR3 has 15 amino acids. Germline CDR1 is MNHEY and CDR2 is SVGEGT.

CDR3: CASSLTGTTSGANVLTF. In DNA, the CDR3 is TGTGCCAGCAGCTTAACTGGGACAACTTCTGGGGCCAACGTCCTGACTTTC. This sequence joins TRBV7-3 and TRBJ2-6, with TRBD1 as a possible D gene (6 bases). The CDR3 loop spans 17 amino acids. Germline V gene lookup returns CDR1 SGHTA and CDR2 FQGTGA. The germline V and J ends were trimmed by 0 bases and 1 base, with 10 bases remaining between them.

This chain links TRBV19 with TRBJ1-5, with D perhaps TRBD1 (5 bases). Trimming pared 5 bases from V and 7 bases from J, leaving 15 bases between. The germline CDR1 and CDR2 sequences are LNHDA and SQIVND (reference sequence). The CDR3 covers 14 residues. CDR3 loop: CASSAQTVHQPQHF. Here the CDR3 DNA reads TGTGCCAGTAGTGCCCAGACAGTGCACCAGCCCCAGCATTTT.